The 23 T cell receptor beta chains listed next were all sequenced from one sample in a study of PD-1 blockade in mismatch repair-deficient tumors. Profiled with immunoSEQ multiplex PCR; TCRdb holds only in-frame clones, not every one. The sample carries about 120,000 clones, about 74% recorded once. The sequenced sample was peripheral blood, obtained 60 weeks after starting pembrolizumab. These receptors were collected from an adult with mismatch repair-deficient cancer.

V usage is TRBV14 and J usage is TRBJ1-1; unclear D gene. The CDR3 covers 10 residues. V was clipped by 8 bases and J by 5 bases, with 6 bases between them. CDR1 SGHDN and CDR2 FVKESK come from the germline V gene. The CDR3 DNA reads TGTGCCAGCTTGGATACTGAAGCTTTCTTT. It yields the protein CASLDTEAFF. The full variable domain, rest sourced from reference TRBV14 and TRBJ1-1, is EAGVTQFPSHSVIEKGQTVTLRCDPISGHDNLYWYRRVMGKEIKFLLHFVKESKQDESGMPNNRFLAERTGGTYSTLKVQPAELEDSGVYFCASLDTEAFFGQGTRLTVV.

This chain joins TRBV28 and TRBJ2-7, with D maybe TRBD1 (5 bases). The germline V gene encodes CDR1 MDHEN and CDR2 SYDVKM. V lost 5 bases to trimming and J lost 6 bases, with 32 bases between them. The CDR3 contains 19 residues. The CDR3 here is CASSPRSGANPGYRTEQYF. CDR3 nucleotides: TGTGCCAGCAGTCCACGTAGTGGGGCCAATCCAGGGTATAGAACCGAGCAGTACTTC.

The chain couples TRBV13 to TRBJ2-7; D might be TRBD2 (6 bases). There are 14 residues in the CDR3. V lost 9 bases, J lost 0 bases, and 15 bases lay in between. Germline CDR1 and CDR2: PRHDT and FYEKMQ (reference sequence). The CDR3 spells CARGERASSYEQYF. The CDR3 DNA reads TGTGCCAGAGGAGAGCGGGCGAGCTCCTACGAGCAGTACTTC.

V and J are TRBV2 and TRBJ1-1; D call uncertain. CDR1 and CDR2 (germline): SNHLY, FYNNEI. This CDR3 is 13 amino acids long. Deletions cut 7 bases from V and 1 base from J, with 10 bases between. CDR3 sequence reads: CASTLDGNTEAFF. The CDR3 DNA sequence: TGTGCCAGCACTCTGGACGGGAACACTGAAGCTTTCTTT.

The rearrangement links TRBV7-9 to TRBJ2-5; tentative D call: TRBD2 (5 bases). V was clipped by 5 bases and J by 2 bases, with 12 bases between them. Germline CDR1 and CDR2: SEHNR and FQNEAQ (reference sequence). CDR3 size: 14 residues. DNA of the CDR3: TGTGCCAGCAGCCCGGGGTCCAAACAAGAGACCCAGTACTTC. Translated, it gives CASSPGSKQETQYF.

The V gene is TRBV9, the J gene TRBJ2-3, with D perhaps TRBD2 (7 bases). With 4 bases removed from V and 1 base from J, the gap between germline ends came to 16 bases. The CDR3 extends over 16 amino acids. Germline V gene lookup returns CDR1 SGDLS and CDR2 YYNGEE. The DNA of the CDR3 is TGTGCCAGCAGCCCGAGAGGGGGAGGGGGCACAGATACGCAGTATTTT. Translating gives CASSPRGGGGTDTQYF.

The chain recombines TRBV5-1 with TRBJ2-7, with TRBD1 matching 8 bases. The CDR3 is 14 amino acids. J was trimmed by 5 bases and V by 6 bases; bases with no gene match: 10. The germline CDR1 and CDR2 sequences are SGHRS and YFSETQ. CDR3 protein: CASTLQGGPDEQYF. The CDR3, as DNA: TGCGCCAGCACCCTACAGGGGGGCCCGGACGAGCAGTACTTC.

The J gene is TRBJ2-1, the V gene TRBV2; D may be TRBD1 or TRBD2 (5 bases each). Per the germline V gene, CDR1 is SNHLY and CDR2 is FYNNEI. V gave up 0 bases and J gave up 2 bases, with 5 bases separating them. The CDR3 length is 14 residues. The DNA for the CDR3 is TGTGCCAGCAGTGAAGCGGGACCCTACAATGAGCAGTTCTTC. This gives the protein CASSEAGPYNEQFF.

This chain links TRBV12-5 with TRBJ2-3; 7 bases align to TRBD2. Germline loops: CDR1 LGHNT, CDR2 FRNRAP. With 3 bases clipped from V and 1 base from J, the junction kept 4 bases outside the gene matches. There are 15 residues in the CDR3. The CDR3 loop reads CASGLLAGGTDTQYF. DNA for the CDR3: TGTGCTAGTGGTTTACTTGCGGGGGGCACAGATACGCAGTATTTT.

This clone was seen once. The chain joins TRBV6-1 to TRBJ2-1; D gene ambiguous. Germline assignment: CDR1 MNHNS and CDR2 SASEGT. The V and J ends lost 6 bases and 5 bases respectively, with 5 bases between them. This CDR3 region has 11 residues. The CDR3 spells CASSTNNEQFF. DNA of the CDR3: TGTGCCAGCAGCACTAACAATGAGCAGTTCTTC.

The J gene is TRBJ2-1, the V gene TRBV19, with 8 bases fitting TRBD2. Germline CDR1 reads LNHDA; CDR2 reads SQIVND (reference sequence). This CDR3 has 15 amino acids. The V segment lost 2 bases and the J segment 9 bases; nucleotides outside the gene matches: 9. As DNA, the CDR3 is TGTGCCAGTAGTATAAGGAAAGCGGGAGAGGGTGAGCAGTTCTTC. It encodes CASSIRKAGEGEQFF.

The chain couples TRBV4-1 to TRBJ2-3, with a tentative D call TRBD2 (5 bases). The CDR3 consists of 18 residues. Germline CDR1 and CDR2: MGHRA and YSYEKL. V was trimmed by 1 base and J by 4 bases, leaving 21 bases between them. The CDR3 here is CASSQVFRRDGLADTQYF. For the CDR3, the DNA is TGCGCCAGCAGCCAAGTTTTTCGACGGGATGGGTTGGCAGATACGCAGTATTTT.

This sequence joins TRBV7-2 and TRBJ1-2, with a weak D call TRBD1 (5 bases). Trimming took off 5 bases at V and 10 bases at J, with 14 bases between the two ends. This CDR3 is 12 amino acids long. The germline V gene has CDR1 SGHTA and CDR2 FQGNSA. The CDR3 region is CASSATGTLYTF. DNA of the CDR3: TGTGCCAGCAGCGCAACCGGGACCCTCTACACCTTC.

The CDR3 sequence: CASSLEMNTEAFF. Here the CDR3 DNA reads TGTGCCAGCAGTCTAGAAATGAACACTGAAGCTTTCTTT. The chain carries TRBV6-1 and TRBJ1-1, with D hard to call. Germline loops: CDR1 MNHNS, CDR2 SASEGT. The CDR3 runs to 13 residues. The V and J ends lost 5 bases and 0 bases respectively, with 7 bases between them.

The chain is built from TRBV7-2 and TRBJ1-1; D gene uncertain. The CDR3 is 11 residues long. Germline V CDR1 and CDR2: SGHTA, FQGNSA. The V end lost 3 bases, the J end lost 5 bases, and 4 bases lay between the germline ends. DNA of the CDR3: TGTGCCAGCAGCTTTTTTACTGAAGCTTTCTTT. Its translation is CASSFFTEAFF.

CDR3 sequence: CASSLETQVTEAFF. The CDR3 nucleotides are TGTGCCAGCAGCTTGGAAACCCAGGTCACTGAAGCTTTCTTT. This chain connects TRBV5-6 to TRBJ1-1, with no clear D. Germline-derived CDR1 and CDR2 are SGHDT and YYEEEE. With 0 bases removed from V and 4 bases from J, the gap between germline ends came to 10 bases. The CDR3 is 14 residues long.

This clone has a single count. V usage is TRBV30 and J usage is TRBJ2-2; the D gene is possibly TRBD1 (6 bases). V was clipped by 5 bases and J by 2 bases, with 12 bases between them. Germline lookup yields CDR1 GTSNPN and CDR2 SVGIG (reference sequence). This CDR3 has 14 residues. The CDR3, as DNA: TGTGCCTGGGATCCCGGGACAAACACCGGGGAGCTGTTTTTT. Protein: CAWDPGTNTGELFF.

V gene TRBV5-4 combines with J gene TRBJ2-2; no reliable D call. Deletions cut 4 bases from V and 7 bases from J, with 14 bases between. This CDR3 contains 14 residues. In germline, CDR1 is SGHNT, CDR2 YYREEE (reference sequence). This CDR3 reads CASSPRAASGELFF. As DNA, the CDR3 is TGTGCCAGCAGCCCTCGGGCGGCCAGCGGGGAGCTGTTTTTT.

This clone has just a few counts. CDR3 sequence reads: CASSLDGDYGYTF. CDR3 in DNA: TGTGCCAGCAGCTTAGACGGAGACTATGGCTACACCTTC. The chain couples TRBV13 to TRBJ1-2, with D uncertain. CDR1 PRHDT and CDR2 FYEKMQ come from the germline V gene (reference sequence). This CDR3 contains 13 residues. V was clipped by 1 base and J by 3 bases, with 6 bases between them.

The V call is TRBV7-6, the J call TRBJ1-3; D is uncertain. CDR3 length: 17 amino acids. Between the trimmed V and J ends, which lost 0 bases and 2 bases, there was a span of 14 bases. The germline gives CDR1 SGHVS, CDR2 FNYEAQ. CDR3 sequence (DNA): TGTGCCAGCAGCTTAGCCCCATCATGGGGAACTGGAAACACCATATATTTT. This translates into CASSLAPSWGTGNTIYF.

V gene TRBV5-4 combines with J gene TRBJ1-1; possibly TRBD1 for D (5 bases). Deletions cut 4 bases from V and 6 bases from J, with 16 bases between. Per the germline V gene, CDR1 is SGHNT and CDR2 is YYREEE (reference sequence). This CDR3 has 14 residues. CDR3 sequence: CASSPFRGTSEAFF. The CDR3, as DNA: TGTGCCAGCAGCCCCTTCCGAGGGACTTCTGAAGCTTTCTTT. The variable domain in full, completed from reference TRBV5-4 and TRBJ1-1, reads ETGVTQSPTHLIKTRGQQVTLRCSSQSGHNTVSWYQQALGQGPQFIFQYYREEENGRGNFPPRFSGLQFPNYSSELNVNALELDDSALYLCASSPFRGTSEAFFGQGTRLTVV.

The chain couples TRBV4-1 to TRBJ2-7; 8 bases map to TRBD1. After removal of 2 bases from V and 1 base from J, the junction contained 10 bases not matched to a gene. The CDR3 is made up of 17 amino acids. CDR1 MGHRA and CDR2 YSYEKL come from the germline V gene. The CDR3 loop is CASSQNPGTGQSYEQYF. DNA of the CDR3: TGCGCCAGCAGCCAAAACCCCGGGACAGGACAATCCTACGAGCAGTACTTC.

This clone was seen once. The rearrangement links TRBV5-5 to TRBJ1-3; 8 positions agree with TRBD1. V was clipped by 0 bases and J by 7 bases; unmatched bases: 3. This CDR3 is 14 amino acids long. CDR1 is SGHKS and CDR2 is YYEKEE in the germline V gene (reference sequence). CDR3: CASSLAGGENTIYF. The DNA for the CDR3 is TGTGCCAGCAGCTTGGCAGGGGGCGAGAACACCATATATTTT. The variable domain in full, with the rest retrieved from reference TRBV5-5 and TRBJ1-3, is DAGVTQSPTHLIKTRGQQVTLRCSPISGHKSVSWYQQVLGQGPQFIFQYYEKEERGRGNFPDRFSARQFPNYSSELNVNALLLGDSALYLCASSLAGGENTIYFGEGSWLTVV.